This T cell receptor (beta chain) was captured by sequencing in a study of blood T cell repertoires in COVID-19. This clone has just one count. Libraries were prepared by immunoSEQ multiplex PCR; TCRdb keeps only in-frame clonotypes and omits some of them. The table includes 100,000 to 150,000 clones, approximately 85% detected once. The specimen sequenced was peripheral blood. This TCR was sampled from a man older than 75 with active or convalescent COVID-19.

In DNA form, the CDR3 reads TGTGCCAGCAGCCTTCTCGGGGAGACCCAGTACTTC. Translating it yields CASSLLGETQYF. The rearrangement links TRBV14 to TRBJ2-5; D uncertain. The CDR3 has 12 amino acids. Between the trimmed V and J ends, which lost 4 bases and 5 bases, there was a span of 8 bases. CDR1 is SGHDN and CDR2 is FVKESK in the germline V gene.